This T cell receptor (beta chain) was captured by sequencing in a study of cytomegalovirus exposure and HLA in healthy donors. The V segment lost 0 bases and the J segment 2 bases; nucleotides outside the gene matches: 8. This CDR3 is built from 17 residues. This clone was recorded once. Its specificity is unknown. Healthy donors of bone marrow made up the group. General observations from the study: In an earlier analysis, most TCR beta V segments were productive about 87% or about 30% of the time. In a later analysis, donors in an Asian-associated ancestry cluster reportedly had fewer N-insertions in productive TCRs than the cohort mean.

PCR was performed using 60 Vbeta and 13 Jbeta primers. Data came from immunoSEQ multiplex PCR; TCRdb stores just in-frame clones and leaves some out. This repertoire shows 150,000 or so clones, 65% to 85% found once; its top ten account for around 2.5%. Input material: PBMCs. The chain is built from TRBV5-3 and TRBJ2-7; 10 positions match TRBD2. TRBV5-3 is assigned to the ORF class and has an uncertain function. This sequence originates from a man between 45 and 60 years old in good health and CMV-seronegative. CDR3 loop: CARSLAALAGVTYEQYF. CDR3 in DNA: TGTGCCAGAAGCTTGGCCGCGCTAGCGGGGGTAACCTACGAGCAGTACTTC.